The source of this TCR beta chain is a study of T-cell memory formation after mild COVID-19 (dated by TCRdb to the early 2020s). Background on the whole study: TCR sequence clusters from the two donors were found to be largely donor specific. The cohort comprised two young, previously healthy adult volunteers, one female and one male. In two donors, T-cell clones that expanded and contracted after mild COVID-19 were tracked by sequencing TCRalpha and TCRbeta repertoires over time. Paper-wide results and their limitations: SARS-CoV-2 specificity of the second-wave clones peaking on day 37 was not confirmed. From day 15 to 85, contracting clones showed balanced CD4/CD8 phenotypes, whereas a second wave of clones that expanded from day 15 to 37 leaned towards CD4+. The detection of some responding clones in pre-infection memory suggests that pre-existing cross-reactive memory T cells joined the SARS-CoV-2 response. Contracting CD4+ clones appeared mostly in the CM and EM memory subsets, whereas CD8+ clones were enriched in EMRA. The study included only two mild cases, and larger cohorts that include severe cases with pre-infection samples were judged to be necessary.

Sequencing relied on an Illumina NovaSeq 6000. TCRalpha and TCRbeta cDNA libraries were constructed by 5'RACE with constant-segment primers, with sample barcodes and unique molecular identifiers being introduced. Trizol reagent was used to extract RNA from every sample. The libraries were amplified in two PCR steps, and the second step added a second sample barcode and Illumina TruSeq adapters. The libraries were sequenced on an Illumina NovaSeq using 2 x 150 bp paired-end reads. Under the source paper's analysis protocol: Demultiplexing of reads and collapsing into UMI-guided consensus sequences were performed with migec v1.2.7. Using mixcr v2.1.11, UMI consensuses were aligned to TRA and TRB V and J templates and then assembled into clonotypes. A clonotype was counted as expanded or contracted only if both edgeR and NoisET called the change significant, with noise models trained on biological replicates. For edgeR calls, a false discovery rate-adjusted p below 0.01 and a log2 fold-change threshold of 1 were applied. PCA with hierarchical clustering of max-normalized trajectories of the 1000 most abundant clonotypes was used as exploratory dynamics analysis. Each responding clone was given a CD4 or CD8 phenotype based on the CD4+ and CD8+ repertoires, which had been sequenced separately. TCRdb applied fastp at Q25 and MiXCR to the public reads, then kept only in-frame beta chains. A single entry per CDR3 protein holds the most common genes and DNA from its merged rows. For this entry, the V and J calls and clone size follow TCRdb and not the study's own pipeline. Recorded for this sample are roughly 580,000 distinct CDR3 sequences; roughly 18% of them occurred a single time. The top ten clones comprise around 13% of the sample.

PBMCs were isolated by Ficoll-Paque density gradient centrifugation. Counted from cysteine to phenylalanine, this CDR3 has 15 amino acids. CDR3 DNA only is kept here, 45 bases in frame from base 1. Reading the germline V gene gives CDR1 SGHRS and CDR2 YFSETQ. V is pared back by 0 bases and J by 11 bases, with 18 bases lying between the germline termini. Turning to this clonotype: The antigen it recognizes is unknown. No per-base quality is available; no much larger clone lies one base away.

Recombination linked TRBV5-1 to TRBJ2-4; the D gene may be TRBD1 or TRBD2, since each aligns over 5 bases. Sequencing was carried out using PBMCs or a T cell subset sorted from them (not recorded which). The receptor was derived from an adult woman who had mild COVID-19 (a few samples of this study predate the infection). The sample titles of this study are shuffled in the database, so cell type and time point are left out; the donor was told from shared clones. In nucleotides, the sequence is TGCGCCAGCAGCTTGGATCTCGGGGCACCCGGGCTTCAGTACTTC. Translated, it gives CASSLDLGAPGLQYF.